The 24 T cell receptor beta chains below all came from one sample that was sequenced in a study of T cell responses to AZD1222 COVID-19 vaccine. TCRdb's table, derived via immunoSEQ multiplex PCR, lists solely in-frame clones and lacks some. The table lists approximately 94,000 clones, less than 90% of them singletons. The sample in question was peripheral blood, obtained on day 0 of AZD1222 vaccination. These receptors all come from an adult in good health.

This sequence joins TRBV7-3 and TRBJ2-2, with TRBD2 identical over 9 bases. The germline V gene encodes CDR1 SGHTA and CDR2 FQGTGA. Trimming took 2 bases from V and 5 from J; bases not matched to a gene: 9. The CDR3 has 17 residues. The CDR3 spells CASSLLPSGTGTGELFF. The CDR3 DNA reads TGTGCCAGCAGCTTACTTCCTAGCGGGACGGGAACCGGGGAGCTGTTTTTT.

This chain joins TRBV11-2 and TRBJ2-3, with D possibly being TRBD2 (6 bases). Germline assignment: CDR1 SGHAT and CDR2 FQNNGV. V lost 6 bases, J lost 1 base, and 17 bases lay in between. This CDR3 comprises 16 residues. The CDR3 region is CASSPSWEARTDTQYF. The CDR3 DNA reads TGTGCCAGCAGTCCCAGTTGGGAGGCCCGCACAGATACGCAGTATTTT.

The rearrangement links TRBV29-1 to TRBJ1-3; the D is unclear. There are 12 residues in the CDR3. CDR1 and CDR2 (germline): SQVTM, ANQGSEA. The V and J ends lost 7 bases and 3 bases respectively, with 10 bases between them. The CDR3 spells CSARTGGNTIYF. The CDR3 DNA reads as TGCAGCGCCCGGACGGGTGGAAACACCATATATTTT.

The V call is TRBV10-1, the J call TRBJ2-7; D not certain. Per germline, CDR1 WNHNN and CDR2 SYGVQD (reference sequence). There are 13 residues in the CDR3. V was shortened by 4 bases and J by 6 bases, with 13 bases between the two germline ends. The CDR3 loop reads CASSVGPGPEQYF. Written as DNA, the CDR3 is TGCGCCAGCAGTGTCGGACCTGGACCCGAGCAGTACTTC.

V and J are TRBV6-6 and TRBJ1-1, with D hard to call. The CDR3 is 14 amino acids. The V gene lost 7 bases and the J gene lost 1 base, with 13 bases spanning the gap. Looked up from germline, CDR1 is MNHNY and CDR2 is SVGAGI (reference sequence). The CDR3 sequence is CASTLKSGNTEAFF. The CDR3, as DNA: TGTGCCAGCACTCTTAAGTCGGGGAACACTGAAGCTTTCTTT.

CDR3 in DNA: TGTGCCAGCAGTGAAGCTAGACAGTACAATCAGCCCCAGCATTTT. The encoded protein is CASSEARQYNQPQHF. The gene calls are TRBV6-1 and TRBJ1-5, with a weak D call TRBD1 (5 bases). This CDR3 comprises 15 residues. Deletions cut 0 bases from V and 3 bases from J, with 9 bases between. CDR1 MNHNS and CDR2 SASEGT come from the germline V gene.

The J gene is TRBJ2-7, the V gene TRBV28; 9 bases agree with TRBD1. The CDR3 loop spans 14 amino acids. V was clipped by 5 bases and J by 5 bases; unmatched bases: 7. The germline CDR1 and CDR2 sequences are MDHEN and SYDVKM. CDR3 sequence reads: CASSPGTGIHEQYF. The CDR3 DNA reads as TGTGCCAGCAGTCCCGGGACAGGGATCCACGAGCAGTACTTC.

The genes are TRBV7-8 and TRBJ1-1; D is possibly TRBD1 (5 bases). This CDR3 spans 12 amino acids. Germline V gene data show CDR1 as SGHVS and CDR2 as FQNEAQ. Between the trimmed V and J ends, which lost 3 bases and 7 bases, there was a span of 9 bases. The CDR3 loop reads CASSFGGDEAFF. CDR3 nucleotide sequence: TGTGCCAGCAGCTTTGGGGGTGATGAAGCTTTCTTT. The whole variable domain, filled in from reference TRBV7-8 and TRBJ1-1, reads GAGVSQSPRYKVAKRGQDVALRCDPISGHVSLFWYQQALGQGPEFLTYFQNEAQLDKSGLPSDRFFAERPEGSVSTLKIQRTQQEDSAVYLCASSFGGDEAFFGQGTRLTVV.

The chain employs TRBV4-3 and TRBJ2-3, with D unresolved. V lost 5 bases and J 2 bases, leaving 5 bases between the germline ends. The CDR3 length is 12 residues. CDR1 is LGHNA and CDR2 is YSLEER in the germline V gene. The CDR3 coding sequence is TGCGCCAGCAGCGAATCCACAGATACGCAGTATTTT. Translating it yields CASSESTDTQYF.

CDR3 residues: CASSQGYLGQPQHF. The CDR3 DNA is TGTGCCAGCAGCCAAGGGTACCTAGGGCAGCCCCAGCATTTT. The J gene is TRBJ1-5, the V gene TRBV14; D call uncertain. The CDR3 contains 14 residues. Trimming removed 1 base at V and 7 bases at J, with 11 bases between. The germline gives CDR1 SGHDN, CDR2 FVKESK.

The chain carries TRBV28 and TRBJ1-4; 8 positions agree with TRBD1. V shed 8 bases, J shed 5 bases, and the junction held 10 bases outside the gene matches. CDR3 length: 15 amino acids. Germline V gives CDR1 MDHEN, CDR2 SYDVKM. Here the CDR3 reads CASRAGGGGNEKLFF. In DNA, the CDR3 is TGTGCCAGCCGAGCAGGGGGCGGCGGGAATGAAAAACTGTTTTTT.

This clone was seen only once. The J gene is TRBJ2-7, the V gene TRBV27; TRBD1 matches 7 bases. The trim removed 5 bases at V and 3 bases at J, leaving 10 bases unmatched. CDR1 is MNHEY, CDR2 SMNVEV, per germline (reference sequence). This CDR3 is 15 amino acids long. CDR3 nucleotide sequence: TGTGCCAGCAGTGCGCGGACAGGTGCCTTCTACGAGCAGTACTTC. It is translated as CASSARTGAFYEQYF.

The V and J genes are TRBV24-1 and TRBJ1-2; D not certain. V was shortened by 0 bases and J by 5 bases, with 9 bases between the two germline ends. Germline CDR1 reads KGHDR; CDR2 reads SFDVKD. The CDR3 is 14 amino acids. CDR3 nucleotides: TGTGCCACCAGTGATTTGGGGCAGAGTTATGGCTACACCTTC. It encodes CATSDLGQSYGYTF.

The chain is built from TRBV7-8 and TRBJ2-5, with D possibly being TRBD1 or TRBD2 (5 bases each). Germline CDR1 is SGHVS and CDR2 is FQNEAQ. The length of the CDR3 is 15 residues. V lost 6 bases and J 2 bases, leaving 16 bases between the germline ends. CDR3 nucleotides: TGTGCCAGCAGGGCCGGGGCCAGCGTACAAGAGACCCAGTACTTC. The encoded protein is CASRAGASVQETQYF.

V gene TRBV18 combines with J gene TRBJ2-5, with D possibly being TRBD1 (6 bases). Germline V CDR1 and CDR2: KGHSH, LQKENI. The V end was cut by 3 bases, the J end by 3 bases, with 8 bases between. There are 13 residues in the CDR3. CDR3 DNA sequence: TGTGCCAGCTCACCCCCAGGGGAAGAGACCCAGTACTTC. Translated, it gives CASSPPGEETQYF.

The chain employs TRBV6-5 and TRBJ1-2; no firm D call. The CDR3 has 12 residues. V dropped 0 bases and J dropped 8 bases, with 7 bases sitting between them. The germline V gene encodes CDR1 MNHEY and CDR2 SVGAGI. The CDR3 DNA is TGTGCCAGCAGTTACTCCCCTGGAGGCTACACCTTC. This codes for CASSYSPGGYTF.

This clone was detected a few times. V and J are TRBV12-3 or TRBV12-4 and TRBJ1-2; no definite D call. The CDR3 is made up of 13 amino acids. The ends were cut back, 0 bases at V and 6 bases at J, with 8 bases in the middle. CDR3 sequence reads: CASSLARYDGYTF. The CDR3 bases are TGTGCCAGCAGTTTAGCCAGGTATGATGGCTACACCTTC.

The rearrangement links TRBV4-3 to TRBJ1-1; D remains unclear. The V gene lost 0 bases and the J gene lost 2 bases, with 10 bases spanning the gap. The V gene's germline CDR1 is LGHNA and CDR2 YSLEER. CDR3 length equals 15 residues. CDR3 bases: TGCGCCAGCAGCCAAGATAGGCGCAGAAACACTGAAGCTTTCTTT. Translated, it gives CASSQDRRRNTEAFF.

This rearrangement joins TRBV24-1 to TRBJ2-3; 8 bases match TRBD1. Germline CDR1 and CDR2: KGHDR and SFDVKD. The CDR3 is 15 residues long. V gave up 7 bases and J gave up 1 base; unmatched junction bases: 6. Here the CDR3 reads CATRARDRRTDTQYF. The CDR3, as DNA: TGTGCCACCAGGGCGAGGGACAGGCGCACAGATACGCAGTATTTT.

Of note for this clone: Distinct nucleotide sequences in the sample also encode this CDR3. V usage is TRBV28 and J usage is TRBJ2-7; D ambiguous. Trimming pared 3 bases from V and 2 bases from J, leaving 5 bases between. This CDR3 is built from 12 residues. The germline V gene encodes CDR1 MDHEN and CDR2 SYDVKM. Written as DNA, the CDR3 is TGTGCCAGCAGTTTGGCGCCCTACGAGCAGTACTTC. Amino acids: CASSLAPYEQYF.

V is TRBV7-8 and J is TRBJ1-2; the D is unclear. The CDR3 sequence is 15 residues long. Trimming pared 5 bases from V and 0 bases from J, leaving 13 bases between. Germline V gene sequence: CDR1 SGHVS, CDR2 FQNEAQ. The DNA of the CDR3 is TGTGCCAGCAGCCTCCGAGTGTGGCCTAACTATGGCTACACCTTC. Protein: CASSLRVWPNYGYTF.

This chain uses TRBV4-1 with TRBJ1-6, with 8 bases aligning to TRBD1. The germline gives CDR1 MGHRA, CDR2 YSYEKL. Trimming cost V 3 bases and J 7 bases; bases outside gene matches: 8. This CDR3 comprises 16 residues. CDR3 bases: TGCGCCAGCAGCCACTATGAGACAGGGGCCAATTCACCCCTCCACTTT. Translated: CASSHYETGANSPLHF.

This sequence joins TRBV28 and TRBJ2-4, with 7 positions matching TRBD1. After removal of 2 bases from V and 10 bases from J, the junction contained 8 bases not matched to a gene. The CDR3 is 14 residues long. In germline, CDR1 is MDHEN, CDR2 SYDVKM. Written as DNA, the CDR3 is TGTGCCAGCAGTTTAGGCAACCCGGGACAGATTCAGTACTTC. Translated, it gives CASSLGNPGQIQYF.

This chain uses TRBV9 with TRBJ1-6, with D perhaps matching TRBD1 (5 bases). Germline loops: CDR1 SGDLS, CDR2 YYNGEE. V was pared by 0 bases and J by 0 bases, with 7 bases between. The CDR3 consists of 16 residues. The CDR3 sequence is CASSVDGGSYNSPLHF. The CDR3 DNA is TGTGCCAGCAGCGTAGACGGGGGCTCCTATAATTCACCCCTCCACTTT.